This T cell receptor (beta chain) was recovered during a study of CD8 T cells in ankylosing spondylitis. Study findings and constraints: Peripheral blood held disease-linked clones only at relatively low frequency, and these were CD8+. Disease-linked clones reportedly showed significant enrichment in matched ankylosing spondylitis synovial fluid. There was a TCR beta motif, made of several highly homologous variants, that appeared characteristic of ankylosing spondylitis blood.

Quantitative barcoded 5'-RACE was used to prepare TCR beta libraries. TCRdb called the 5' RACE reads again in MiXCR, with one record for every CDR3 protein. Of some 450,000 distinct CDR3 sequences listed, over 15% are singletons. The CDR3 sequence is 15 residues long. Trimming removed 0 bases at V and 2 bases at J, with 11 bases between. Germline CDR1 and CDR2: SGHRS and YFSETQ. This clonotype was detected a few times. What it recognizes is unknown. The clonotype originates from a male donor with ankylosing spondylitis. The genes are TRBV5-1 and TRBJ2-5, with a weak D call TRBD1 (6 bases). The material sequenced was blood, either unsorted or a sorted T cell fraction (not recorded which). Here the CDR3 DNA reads TGCGCCAGCAGCTTGGCCGGGACAAAACAAGAGACCCAGTACTTC. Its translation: CASSLAGTKQETQYF.